Sequencing of this T cell receptor beta chain was carried out in a study of blood T cells in healthy people across ages. Primed by a sample-barcoded 5' primer and a J-beta primer mix, a second PCR proceeded for 7 to 11 cycles. TCRdb used MiXCR to reprocess the 5' RACE reads, holding one entry per CDR3 protein. The repertoire consists of roughly 500,000 distinct CDR3 sequences, with 24% occurring once and the leading ten covering roughly 9%. Study outcomes and limitations: Higher diversity, along with more naive CD4+ cells, distinguished long-lived donors from aged donors.

Germline CDR1 MNHNS, CDR2 SASEGT. This CDR3 comprises 13 residues. In regard to this clonotype: Its specificity is unknown. The junction departs from germline at one end; a sequencing error may be responsible.

The same data also contributed to another study, on T cells of mothers and their children. That work contributes: Samples were provided by three healthy Caucasian mothers and their six children.

This chain joins TRBV6-1 and TRBJ2-5; D uncertain. The source is a boy between 5 and 17 years old in good health. Input material: blood. Here the CDR3 reads CASSQTNQEKSHF. The CDR3 nucleotides read TGTGCCAGCAGCCAGACGAACCAGGAAAAATCGCACTTC.